A selection of T cell receptor beta chains follows, all from one sample in a study of shared clonotypes between healthy human individuals. The table came from immunoSEQ multiplex PCR; TCRdb's copy has only in-frame clones and leaves some out. The sample records about 2.4 million clones, more than 85% being singletons. Sequencing was performed on naive CD4+ T cells from PBMCs. Every receptor here comes from a man younger than 35 in good health. Some clones in this sample may be carry-over from other donors' samples. Each CDR3 is given with its conserved first and last residue. D genes are given only for firm matches. Size tells how often a clone was seen (once, few, many) or the class of an expanded clone, and some rows leave it out.

V,J,size,D,CDR3,DNA
TRBV19,TRBJ1-2,NA,TRBD1,CASSIGGQTAYGYTF,TGTGCCAGTAGTATAGGGGGACAGACCGCCTATGGCTACACCTTC
TRBV11-2,TRBJ2-7,NA,NA,CASSPRADYEQYF,TGTGCCAGCAGCCCAAGGGCGGACTACGAGCAGTACTTC
TRBV28,TRBJ1-1,NA,TRBD1,CASGSGDSVFLHTEAFF,TGTGCCAGCGGAAGTGGGGACAGTGTTTTTCTCCATACTGAAGCTTTCTTT
TRBV6-6,TRBJ1-5,NA,NA,CASSYDSQGAQHF,TGTGCCAGCAGTTATGACTCACAGGGAGCCCAGCATTTT
TRBV19,TRBJ1-3,NA,NA,CASSVGGFGNTIYF,TGTGCCAGTAGTGTCGGGGGTTTCGGAAACACCATATATTTT
TRBV7-9,TRBJ1-1,NA,NA,CAGVGAGTEAFF,TGTGCTGGGGTCGGGGCGGGCACTGAAGCTTTCTTT
TRBV4-1,TRBJ1-2,once,NA,CASSQDSIGPGGYTF,TGCGCCAGCAGCCAAGATTCGATAGGGCCGGGGGGCTACACCTTC
TRBV5-1,TRBJ2-2,NA,TRBD1,CATRTGLNTGELFF,TGCGCCACCCGGACAGGATTGAACACCGGGGAGCTGTTTTTT
TRBV19,TRBJ2-1,NA,NA,CASLPRGQGTYEQFF,TGTGCCAGCCTCCCTCGGGGACAAGGGACCTATGAGCAGTTCTTC
TRBV2,TRBJ2-3,NA,NA,CASSGLVDTQYF,TGTGCCAGCAGTGGACTAGTGGATACGCAGTATTTT
TRBV5-1,TRBJ1-1,NA,NA,CASSGPGGEVNTEAFF,TGCGCCAGCAGCGGCCCGGGGGGCGAGGTGAACACTGAAGCTTTCTTT
TRBV7-2,TRBJ2-1,NA,NA,CASSPIVQRTSGNEQFF,TGTGCCAGCAGCCCCATAGTCCAGCGGACCTCGGGGAATGAGCAGTTCTTC
TRBV7-9,TRBJ1-4,NA,NA,CASSSSRSTNEKLFF,TGTGCCAGCAGCTCCTCAAGATCAACTAATGAAAAACTGTTTTTT
TRBV7-2,TRBJ1-1,few,NA,CASSPRMNTEAFF,TGTGCCAGCAGCCCTCGTATGAACACTGAAGCTTTCTTT
TRBV7-2,TRBJ2-1,NA,NA,CASSFRGGYEQFF,TGTGCCAGCAGCTTCAGGGGGGGTTACGAGCAGTTCTTC
TRBV6-5,TRBJ1-4,few,NA,CASSSPGPGKLFF,TGTGCCAGCAGTTCCCCCGGACCGGGAAAACTGTTTTTT
TRBV7-2,TRBJ1-2,once,TRBD1,CASSARGGDRASYGYTF,TGTGCCAGCAGCGCCCGAGGGGGGGACAGAGCTTCCTATGGCTACACCTTC
TRBV4-2,TRBJ2-1,NA,TRBD2,CASSQGFPPSGMTNNEQFF,TGTGCCAGCAGCCAGGGGTTTCCCCCTAGCGGGATGACGAACAATGAGCAGTTCTTC
TRBV27,TRBJ2-1,NA,NA,CASSLFLGNEQFF,TGTGCCAGCAGTTTATTTTTGGGGAATGAGCAGTTCTTC
TRBV7-9,TRBJ2-2,once,NA,CASSYWLSRPGELFF,TGTGCCAGCAGCTACTGGCTTTCGCGGCCCGGGGAGCTGTTTTTT
TRBV5-1,TRBJ1-2,NA,NA,CASSLDGWDGYTF,TGCGCCAGCAGCTTGGACGGCTGGGATGGCTACACCTTC
TRBV28,TRBJ2-2,NA,NA,CAVIGGRNTGELFF,TGTGCCGTCATAGGGGGGCGGAACACCGGGGAGCTGTTTTTT
TRBV29-1,TRBJ1-1,NA,TRBD1,CSVVVRGGMNTEAFF,TGCAGCGTTGTGGTCAGGGGGGGCATGAACACTGAAGCTTTCTTT
TRBV10-3,TRBJ1-2,NA,TRBD1,CAIRPTTGNYGYTF,TGTGCCATCAGACCAACGACAGGGAACTATGGCTACACCTTC
TRBV28,TRBJ2-4,NA,TRBD1,CAIQDRARGIQYF,TGTGCCATCCAAGACAGGGCCCGTGGGATTCAGTACTTC
TRBV28,TRBJ2-5,NA,NA,CASSLVGGARETQYF,TGTGCCAGCAGTTTAGTGGGGGGCGCGCGGGAGACCCAGTACTTC
TRBV5-1,TRBJ1-6,NA,NA,CASSLAPTVYENNSPLHF,TGCGCCAGCAGCTTGGCCCCGACGGTTTATGAGAATAATTCACCCCTCCACTTT
TRBV7-3,TRBJ2-7,once,NA,CASSSSPGSYEQYF,TGTGCCAGCAGCTCCTCCCCCGGAAGCTACGAGCAGTACTTC
TRBV5-1,TRBJ1-2,NA,NA,CASSPQPNYGYTF,TGCGCCAGCAGCCCCCAACCGAACTATGGCTACACCTTC
TRBV27,TRBJ2-5,NA,NA,CASSLFAGRETQYF,TGTGCCAGCAGTTTATTTGCAGGGAGAGAGACCCAGTACTTC
TRBV4-1,TRBJ2-1,NA,TRBD2,CASSQRTSGGSSYNEQFF,TGCGCCAGCAGCCAACGCACTAGCGGGGGTAGCTCCTACAATGAGCAGTTCTTC
TRBV7-2,TRBJ2-3,NA,NA,CASSFGALSDTQYF,TGTGCCAGCAGCTTCGGGGCCTTATCAGATACGCAGTATTTT
TRBV28,TRBJ2-5,few,NA,CASSPQETQYF,TGTGCCAGCAGCCCTCAAGAGACCCAGTACTTC
TRBV18,TRBJ2-1,NA,TRBD2,CASSAQREINEQFF,TGTGCCAGCTCAGCCCAGCGGGAGATAAATGAGCAGTTCTTC
TRBV7-9,TRBJ1-6,NA,NA,CASSPGLGIDSPLHF,TGTGCCAGCAGCCCGGGGCTAGGGATCGATTCACCCCTCCACTTT
TRBV28,TRBJ2-1,NA,TRBD1,CASSLTYNRGDEQFF,TGTGCCAGCAGTTTAACGTACAACAGGGGCGATGAGCAGTTCTTC
TRBV7-9,TRBJ1-6,NA,NA,CASSLAATSSYNSPLHF,TGTGCCAGCAGCTTAGCCGCAACCAGCTCCTATAATTCACCCCTCCACTTT
TRBV25-1,TRBJ1-2,few,TRBD1,CASSGQGGYGYTF,TGTGCCAGCAGTGGACAGGGGGGCTATGGCTACACCTTC
TRBV11-2,TRBJ2-3,NA,TRBD1,CASSARTGSTDTQYF,TGTGCCAGCAGCGCCCGGACAGGGAGCACAGATACGCAGTATTTT
TRBV27,TRBJ2-4,NA,NA,CASSQWSLAKNIQYF,TGTGCCAGCAGTCAATGGTCCCTAGCCAAAAACATTCAGTACTTC
TRBV4-1,TRBJ1-1,once,NA,CASSSFTGTEAFF,TGCGCCAGCAGCTCGTTCACCGGAACTGAAGCTTTCTTT
TRBV7-3,TRBJ1-1,NA,NA,CASSLTRGGTEAFF,TGTGCCAGCAGCTTAACGCGGGGGGGCACTGAAGCTTTCTTT
TRBV5-5,TRBJ1-1,NA,TRBD1,CASSLARTGGFTEAFF,TGTGCCAGCAGCTTGGCCCGGACAGGGGGGTTCACTGAAGCTTTCTTT
TRBV18,TRBJ2-3,NA,TRBD2,CASSPPREGPDTQYF,TGTGCCAGCTCACCACCACGGGAGGGCCCAGATACGCAGTATTTT
TRBV6-1,TRBJ1-4,NA,NA,CASSDHVTGSEKLFF,TGTGCCAGCAGTGATCATGTCACGGGGTCAGAAAAACTGTTTTTT
TRBV15,TRBJ1-1,NA,NA,CATSTYTEAFF,TGTGCCACCAGCACGTACACTGAAGCTTTCTTT
TRBV28,TRBJ2-2,NA,TRBD2,CATSWTSGSTGELFF,TGTGCCACCAGCTGGACTAGCGGGAGTACCGGGGAGCTGTTTTTT
TRBV23-1,TRBJ2-1,NA,NA,CASSQYRTTQRHLSHEQFF,TGCGCCAGCAGTCAATACCGGACTACCCAACGCCACCTAAGCCATGAGCAGTTCTTC
TRBV7-2,TRBJ2-1,once,NA,CASSLVGSSAYNEQFF,TGTGCCAGCAGCTTAGTTGGATCTAGCGCTTACAATGAGCAGTTCTTC
TRBV5-4,TRBJ2-3,NA,TRBD2,CASSLSSGPSDTQYF,TGTGCCAGCAGCCTTTCTAGCGGTCCTTCGGATACGCAGTATTTT
TRBV6-5,TRBJ2-2,NA,TRBD1,CASSYPGQGASGELFF,TGTGCCAGCAGTTATCCGGGACAGGGGGCATCCGGGGAGCTGTTTTTT
TRBV9,TRBJ2-7,NA,TRBD1,CASGTDSYEQYF,TGTGCCAGCGGGACAGACTCCTACGAGCAGTACTTC
TRBV6-1,TRBJ2-7,NA,NA,CASSDRVGLYEQYF,TGTGCCAGCAGTGACCGGGTCGGGCTCTACGAGCAGTACTTC
TRBV27,TRBJ2-7,NA,TRBD1,CASSLGDRDYEQYF,TGTGCCAGCAGTTTGGGGGACAGGGACTACGAGCAGTACTTC